This T cell receptor (beta chain) originates from a study of T-cell reconstitution after alpha-beta-depleted transplantation in children. The ends were cut back, 6 bases at V and 5 bases at J, with 17 bases in the middle. The CDR3 is 15 residues long. Per germline, CDR1 LNHNV and CDR2 YYDKDF (reference sequence). Unique molecular identifiers were used to barcode this TCRbeta library. Using its own MiXCR run on the PCR reads, TCRdb lists one record per CDR3 protein. The table records about half a million distinct CDR3 sequences, approximately 13% of them present only once. J is TRBJ1-5 and V is TRBV15; tentative D call: TRBD1 (5 bases). The TCR originated in a human donor who donated a stem cell graft to a child with combined immunodeficiency. Sequenced here: PBMCs from the stem cell graft donor, sampled from the stem cell graft. CDR3 sequence reads: CATRTGLEGYQPQHF. The CDR3, as DNA: TGTGCCACCAGGACGGGTTTGGAGGGGTATCAGCCCCAGCATTTT.